Each of the 9 T cell receptor beta chains below was sequenced from the same sample in a study of beta chain features in type 1 diabetes (dated by TCRdb to 2016 to 2019). The library was generated by the immunoSEQ multiplex PCR assay. All of the isolated RNA was reverse transcribed with the High Capacity cDNA Reverse Transcription Kit, so expressed TCRB transcripts were sequenced. What TCRdb holds here is the immuneACCESS table cut down to in-frame rearrangements. Part of the clones is not present; checked against another copy, under half of the missing clones reflect an unresolved V gene, and the others are unexplained. This sample has hundreds of thousands of clones in its table, and roughly an eighth of those were observed once. About 0.017% of the sample lies in the top ten. The sequencing sample was made of naive CD4+ T cells from blood. The cell subset or site label, read with the paper, signifies: true naive CD4+ T cells. Receptors originate from a man aged 18 to 35 in good health.

This clone was observed a handful of times. This chain joins TRBV2 and TRBJ2-3; D is unclear. The CDR3 loop spans 12 amino acids. Germline lookup yields CDR1 SNHLY and CDR2 FYNNEI. V was shortened by 7 bases and J by 1 base, with 6 bases between the two germline ends. CDR3 nucleotides: TGTGCCAGCACTCGAGGCACAGATACGCAGTATTTT. Translating it yields CASTRGTDTQYF.

This chain uses TRBV25-1 with TRBJ2-2; tentative D call: TRBD1 (6 bases). V was trimmed by 7 bases and J by 0 bases, leaving 18 bases between them. The germline CDR1 and CDR2 sequences are MGHDK and SYGVNS. This CDR3 has 17 residues. CDR3 residues: CASTPLSEGANTGELFF. CDR3 in DNA: TGTGCCAGCACCCCACTTTCTGAGGGGGCGAACACCGGGGAGCTGTTTTTT. The complete variable domain, with remaining parts taken from reference TRBV25-1 and TRBJ2-2, reads EADIYQTPRYLVIGTGKKITLECSQTMGHDKMYWYQQDPGMELHLIHYSYGVNSTEKGDLSSESTVSRIRTEHFPLTLESARPSHTSQYLCASTPLSEGANTGELFFGEGSRLTVL.

The chain uses TRBV7-9 and TRBJ2-1; 12 bases agree with TRBD2. The germline CDR1 and CDR2 sequences are SEHNR and FQNEAQ (reference sequence). The CDR3 loop spans 16 amino acids. Trimming at V came to 3 bases and at J to 10 bases, leaving 10 bases not matched to a gene. CDR3: CASSFPGLAGNGEQFF. CDR3 DNA: TGTGCCAGCAGCTTTCCGGGACTAGCGGGTAATGGGGAGCAGTTCTTC.

This clone has just a few counts. Distinct nucleotide sequences in the sample also encode this CDR3. This rearrangement joins TRBV7-2 to TRBJ1-2, with D possibly TRBD1 on 6 matching bases. Trimming stripped 4 bases from V and 4 bases from J, with 7 bases between. This CDR3 comprises 12 residues. CDR1 is SGHTA, CDR2 FQGNSA, per germline. CDR3 loop: CASSSDSYGYTF. CDR3 bases: TGTGCCAGCAGCTCGGACAGCTATGGCTACACCTTC.

A few counts support this clone. This chain connects TRBV7-9 to TRBJ2-6, with TRBD1 matching over 7 bases. Germline lookup yields CDR1 SEHNR and CDR2 FQNEAQ (reference sequence). The CDR3 totals 16 residues. After removal of 5 bases from V and 4 bases from J, the junction contained 8 bases not matched to a gene. CDR3 in amino acids: CASSRRQGPGANVLTF. CDR3 bases: TGTGCCAGCAGCAGGAGACAGGGTCCCGGGGCCAACGTCCTGACTTTC.

The rearrangement links TRBV7-2 to TRBJ1-6; D is unresolved. This CDR3 has 12 amino acids. Germline V gene sequence: CDR1 SGHTA, CDR2 FQGNSA. V shed 2 bases and J shed 9 bases, with 5 bases lying between them. The CDR3 here is CASSLLVSPLHF. The CDR3 nucleotides read TGTGCCAGCAGCTTACTCGTTTCACCCCTCCACTTT. The full variable domain, completed using reference TRBV7-2 and TRBJ1-6, is GAGVSQSPSNKVTEKGKDVELRCDPISGHTALYWYRQSLGQGLEFLIYFQGNSAPDKSGLPSDRFSAERTGGSVSTLTIQRTQQEDSAVYLCASSLLVSPLHFGNGTRLTVT.

This clone was seen only a few times. This chain connects TRBV30 to TRBJ2-5; 7 bases are a match to TRBD2. Germline V gives CDR1 GTSNPN, CDR2 SVGIG (reference sequence). With 6 bases clipped from V and 1 base from J, the junction kept 8 bases outside the gene matches. The CDR3 has 14 residues. CDR3 bases: TGTGCCTGCGTAGGGGAGGGCCTCCAAGAGACCCAGTACTTC. It translates to CACVGEGLQETQYF.

The chain employs TRBV11-2 and TRBJ1-6, with no clear D. CDR1 SGHAT and CDR2 FQNNGV come from the germline V gene. V was trimmed by 5 bases and J by 6 bases, leaving 8 bases between them. This CDR3 has 13 amino acids. DNA for the CDR3: TGTGCCAGCAGCACCATCGGTAATTCACCCCTCCACTTT. It is translated as CASSTIGNSPLHF.

The gene calls are TRBV6-1 and TRBJ2-7; D not resolved. Germline assignment: CDR1 MNHNS and CDR2 SASEGT. Trimming cost V 8 bases and J 8 bases, with 22 bases left between them. The CDR3 covers 14 residues. CDR3 nucleotide sequence: TGTGCCAGCTCCCTCCGGAACCAACTACGCAAGCAGTACTTC. Residues: CASSLRNQLRKQYF.